This T cell receptor beta chain stems from a study of OX40 agonist ivuxolimab in advanced cancers. This clone was observed once. Unmatched junction bases numbered 10, after V lost 4 bases and J lost 2 bases. CDR3 length: 16 residues. The germline CDR1 and CDR2 sequences are SGHRS and YFSETQ. Libraries were prepared by immunoSEQ multiplex PCR; TCRdb keeps only in-frame clonotypes and omits some of them. The sample includes under 65,000 clones, 85% to 95% of them seen just once. The sequence derives from an adult with an advanced solid tumor such as melanoma, head and neck, liver or kidney cancer. The chain joins TRBV5-1 to TRBJ2-3, with 7 bases that match TRBD1. Sequencing was performed on CD4+ or CD8+ T cells sorted from blood, taken in a trial of the OX40 agonist ivuxolimab. CDR3: CASSVTPGTDTDTQYF. The CDR3 coding sequence is TGCGCCAGCAGCGTGACGCCCGGGACAGACACAGATACGCAGTATTTT.